Listed below are T cell receptor beta chains from one sample, sequenced in a study of blood T cells in healthy people across ages. TCRdb re-called the 5' RACE reads through MiXCR, storing one row per CDR3 protein. The table records about 1.7 million distinct CDR3 sequences, 25% to 30% of them present only once. Sequencing was carried out using blood. The source is a woman younger than 45 in good health. Both conserved end residues are trimmed from each CDR3. Clone size is given for some rows only: seen once, a few or many times, or a class if the clone is expanded.

j_gene: TRBJ1-2; v_gene: TRBV5-1; abundance: many; CDR3aa: ASSRTTNGYT
j_gene: TRBJ2-7; v_gene: TRBV3-1; abundance: -; CDR3aa: ASSQIASSYEQY
j_gene: TRBJ2-1; v_gene: TRBV15; abundance: few; CDR3aa: ATSRRTGGNEQF
j_gene: TRBJ2-4; v_gene: TRBV12-3/TRBV12-4; abundance: -; CDR3aa: ASSLERIMQY
j_gene: TRBJ2-7; v_gene: TRBV7-9; abundance: few; CDR3aa: ASSLAGGTSSYEQY
j_gene: TRBJ1-4; v_gene: TRBV12-3/TRBV12-4; abundance: -; CDR3aa: ACSPQGAGEKLF
j_gene: TRBJ2-3; v_gene: TRBV28; abundance: few; CDR3aa: ASRPTREMYTDTQY
j_gene: TRBJ2-3; v_gene: TRBV7-2; abundance: few; CDR3aa: ASSLKGLAGYTDTQY
j_gene: TRBJ1-6; v_gene: TRBV29-1; abundance: many; CDR3aa: SVRQGYRNSPLH
j_gene: TRBJ2-7; v_gene: TRBV20-1; abundance: few; CDR3aa: SATTSGTSYEQY
j_gene: TRBJ2-1; v_gene: TRBV7-3; abundance: -; CDR3aa: ASSPRSRGSYNERF
j_gene: TRBJ2-1; v_gene: TRBV29-1; abundance: -; CDR3aa: SVEARGSSYNEQF
j_gene: TRBJ2-1; v_gene: TRBV12-3/TRBV12-4; abundance: -; CDR3aa: ASRGRGGTHNEQF
j_gene: TRBJ2-1; v_gene: TRBV7-9; abundance: -; CDR3aa: ASSPARTGSEQF
j_gene: TRBJ2-4; v_gene: TRBV20-1; abundance: many; CDR3aa: SAREGGSNIQY
j_gene: TRBJ2-3; v_gene: TRBV2; abundance: many; CDR3aa: ASSERTSGTGDTQY
j_gene: TRBJ2-1; v_gene: TRBV18; abundance: -; CDR3aa: ASSRIGNEQF
j_gene: TRBJ2-7; v_gene: TRBV29-1; abundance: few; CDR3aa: SVLRTSGSYEQY
j_gene: TRBJ2-3; v_gene: TRBV20-1; abundance: many; CDR3aa: SASPSLGQY
j_gene: TRBJ2-1; v_gene: TRBV11-2; abundance: -; CDR3aa: ASSQPRRGSNEQF
j_gene: TRBJ2-3; v_gene: TRBV5-1; abundance: -; CDR3aa: ASKQGWGGTDTQY
j_gene: TRBJ2-5; v_gene: TRBV9; abundance: few; CDR3aa: ASSPSRSRTQY
j_gene: TRBJ1-1; v_gene: TRBV29-1; abundance: few; CDR3aa: SVEGLGGGTEAF
j_gene: TRBJ2-7; v_gene: TRBV6-5; abundance: few; CDR3aa: ASSYSTSGSSLSYEQY
j_gene: TRBJ1-2; v_gene: TRBV12-3/TRBV12-4; abundance: few; CDR3aa: ASSFERQGSGGYT
j_gene: TRBJ1-2; v_gene: TRBV6-6; abundance: few; CDR3aa: ASSYETANYSYT